These T cell receptor beta chains were read from a single sample in a study of blood T cell repertoires in COVID-19. Method: immunoSEQ multiplex PCR; TCRdb's copy keeps in-frame clones and lacks some. This sample has about 200,000 clones; approximately 85% occur once, and the top ten carry 9.5% to 12%. The sequenced sample was peripheral blood. Source of these receptors: a human donor with active or convalescent COVID-19. The donor label of this sample is uncertain. Each CDR3 is given with its conserved first and last residue. Fields, in order: V gene, J gene, CDR3 protein.

V gene: TRBV10-3
J gene: TRBJ2-3
CDR3 protein: CAISEGAGSDTQYF

V gene: TRBV2
J gene: TRBJ2-2
CDR3 protein: CASARDRGNGELFF

V gene: TRBV5-1
J gene: TRBJ2-3
CDR3 protein: CASSPGASGGTDTQYF

V gene: TRBV18
J gene: TRBJ1-1
CDR3 protein: CASSHSLGSEAFF

V gene: TRBV6-5
J gene: TRBJ1-5
CDR3 protein: CASDDRGLQPQHF

V gene: TRBV9
J gene: TRBJ1-3
CDR3 protein: CASSPDSSGNTIYF

V gene: TRBV5-1
J gene: TRBJ2-5
CDR3 protein: CASSFQGQETQYF

V gene: TRBV9
J gene: TRBJ1-2
CDR3 protein: CASSVEDSPNYGYTF

V gene: TRBV10-1
J gene: TRBJ2-5
CDR3 protein: CASSCPPGRETQYF

V gene: TRBV4-2
J gene: TRBJ2-7
CDR3 protein: CASSQGQGTSYEQYF

V gene: TRBV29-1
J gene: TRBJ1-3
CDR3 protein: CSATGLGNTIYF

V gene: TRBV4-1
J gene: TRBJ1-1
CDR3 protein: CASSHPYTEAFF

V gene: TRBV11-2
J gene: TRBJ2-7
CDR3 protein: CASSLLIGKQYF

V gene: TRBV3-1/TRBV3-2
J gene: TRBJ1-4
CDR3 protein: CASSQVRGSEKLFF

V gene: TRBV5-1
J gene: TRBJ2-1
CDR3 protein: CASSPSDRAEQFF

V gene: TRBV5-1
J gene: TRBJ1-3
CDR3 protein: CASSPQGAAGSGNTIYF

V gene: TRBV11-3
J gene: TRBJ2-1
CDR3 protein: CASSLERASYNEQFF

V gene: TRBV28
J gene: TRBJ2-7
CDR3 protein: CAAVGSGGAASWYEQYF

V gene: TRBV30
J gene: TRBJ2-2
CDR3 protein: CAWSKMGGGISGELFF

V gene: TRBV7-8
J gene: TRBJ2-3
CDR3 protein: CASSLAHPGTDTQYF

V gene: TRBV10-3
J gene: TRBJ2-7
CDR3 protein: CAISVRTVEQYF

V gene: TRBV24-1
J gene: TRBJ1-2
CDR3 protein: CATSHTGTGGGYTF

V gene: TRBV11-2
J gene: TRBJ2-4
CDR3 protein: CASSLEPFSTRVQYF

V gene: TRBV28
J gene: TRBJ1-4
CDR3 protein: CASSGVREKLFF